The 12 T cell receptor beta chains given below trace back to one sample, sequenced in a study of blood T cell repertoires in COVID-19. Generated by immunoSEQ multiplex PCR, the TCRdb table keeps only in-frame clones and is missing some. This sample has a few hundred thousand clones; around 81% occur once, and the top ten carry roughly 3.1%. Sequenced sample: PBMCs or T cells enriched from blood (not recorded which). The receptor source for this set is a middle-aged man who had recovered from COVID-19.

The rearrangement joins TRBV9 to TRBJ1-2; weak D call: TRBD1 (6 bases). With 1 base removed from V and 8 bases from J, the gap between germline ends came to 15 bases. This CDR3 spans 14 amino acids. The germline V gene has CDR1 SGDLS and CDR2 YYNGEE. In DNA form, the CDR3 reads TGTGCCAGCAGCGTATCAGGGGCGAGTCAAGGCTACACCTTC. Amino acid sequence: CASSVSGASQGYTF.

The chain combines TRBV4-1 with TRBJ2-1, with 7 positions matching TRBD2. The CDR3 totals 15 residues. Germline trimming cut 1 base from V and 8 bases from J; bases unmatched to any gene: 8. Germline values: CDR1 MGHRA, CDR2 YSYEKL. The CDR3 protein is CASSQAGTRGDEQFF. CDR3 sequence (DNA): TGCGCCAGCAGCCAAGCTGGGACCCGGGGGGATGAGCAGTTCTTC.

J is TRBJ1-3 and V is TRBV28; TRBD1 might be the D (6 bases). The CDR3 totals 16 residues. Trimming shortened V by 7 bases and J by 5 bases, and 21 bases separated the two germline ends. Germline loops: CDR1 MDHEN, CDR2 SYDVKM. The CDR3 region has the DNA TGTGCCAGCACCGACGAGGGGGGGAAGAGTAGAAACACCATATATTTT. Amino acids: CASTDEGGKSRNTIYF.

This clone was seen ten or more times. The chain uses TRBV11-3 and TRBJ2-5; D not resolved. The CDR3 consists of 13 residues. The V end lost 3 bases, the J end lost 5 bases, and 10 bases lay between the germline ends. Germline assignment: CDR1 SGHNT and CDR2 YENEEA. In nucleotides, the CDR3 is TGTGCCAGCAGCTTCGGCCAGGCGGAGACCCAGTACTTC. Amino acids: CASSFGQAETQYF.

This clone was seen only once. This chain uses TRBV29-1 with TRBJ1-1; D unclear. The germline gives CDR1 SQVTM, CDR2 ANQGSEA. The CDR3 has 11 residues. Trimming left V 5 bases short and J 2 bases short, with 6 bases between. In DNA form, the CDR3 reads TGCAGCGTTCGGGGTAACACTGAAGCTTTCTTT. Its protein product is CSVRGNTEAFF.

This clone was seen more than once but under ten times. V and J are TRBV5-6 and TRBJ2-2; the match to TRBD2 covers 10 bases. CDR3 length: 15 amino acids. Germline values: CDR1 SGHDT, CDR2 YYEEEE. J gave up 8 bases and V 4 bases, and 8 bases lay outside the gene matches. CDR3 residues: CASSPVGLATGELFF. The CDR3 DNA is TGTGCCAGCAGCCCTGTGGGACTAGCGACGGGGGAGCTGTTTTTT.

The chain carries TRBV11-2 and TRBJ2-7; 10 positions agree with TRBD1. Trimming at V came to 4 bases and at J to 3 bases, leaving 15 bases not matched to a gene. This CDR3 is 18 amino acids long. Per the germline V gene, CDR1 is SGHAT and CDR2 is FQNNGV. The CDR3 bases are TGTGCCAGCAGCTCAGGTCCGGGACAGGGGTTGCAGGGCTACGAGCAGTACTTC. It is translated as CASSSGPGQGLQGYEQYF.

This rearrangement joins TRBV6-2 or TRBV6-3 to TRBJ2-7; no clear D gene. CDR3 length: 11 residues. Germline V CDR1 and CDR2: MNHEY, SVGEGT. V was trimmed by 6 bases and J by 6 bases, leaving 9 bases between them. CDR3 loop: CASSIPFEQYF. CDR3 in DNA: TGTGCCAGCAGCATCCCTTTCGAGCAGTACTTC.

This clone was counted between two and nine times. This chain connects TRBV9 to TRBJ2-7; 10 positions agree with TRBD2. V lost 1 base to trimming and J lost 7 bases; unmatched junction nucleotides: 5. The CDR3 length is 14 residues. Germline V gene sequence: CDR1 SGDLS, CDR2 YYNGEE. The DNA for the CDR3 is TGTGCCAGCAGCGTACTAGCGGGAGCGGAGGAGCAGTACTTC. This translates into CASSVLAGAEEQYF.

This clone was counted a few times. The V gene is TRBV10-1, the J gene TRBJ2-1; no definite D call. Trimming pared 3 bases from V and 3 bases from J, leaving 15 bases between. Germline V lookup: CDR1 WNHNN, CDR2 SYGVQD (reference sequence). The CDR3 loop spans 16 amino acids. CDR3 loop: CASSDRVSLLYNEQFF. CDR3 nucleotide sequence: TGCGCCAGCAGTGACCGCGTTAGTCTACTCTACAATGAGCAGTTCTTC.

The chain combines TRBV3-1 (or the pseudogene TRBV3-2) with TRBJ2-5; 7 bases line up with TRBD1. Germline V gene data show CDR1 as LGHDT and CDR2 as YNNKEL (reference sequence). CDR3 size: 16 residues. J gave up 0 bases and V 4 bases, and 8 bases lay outside the gene matches. The CDR3 spells CASSLGQDLDQETQYF. CDR3 DNA sequence: TGTGCCAGCAGCCTCGGACAGGACCTGGACCAAGAGACCCAGTACTTC.

The chain combines TRBV19 with TRBJ2-1; the D gene is possibly TRBD1 (6 bases). V gave up 3 bases and J gave up 3 bases, with 21 bases separating them. The CDR3 consists of 18 residues. The germline gives CDR1 LNHDA, CDR2 SQIVND (reference sequence). CDR3 in DNA: TGTGCCAGTAGTATGGGGCTGAGGGCCAGGGGACGCTACAATGAGCAGTTCTTC. Its translation is CASSMGLRARGRYNEQFF.